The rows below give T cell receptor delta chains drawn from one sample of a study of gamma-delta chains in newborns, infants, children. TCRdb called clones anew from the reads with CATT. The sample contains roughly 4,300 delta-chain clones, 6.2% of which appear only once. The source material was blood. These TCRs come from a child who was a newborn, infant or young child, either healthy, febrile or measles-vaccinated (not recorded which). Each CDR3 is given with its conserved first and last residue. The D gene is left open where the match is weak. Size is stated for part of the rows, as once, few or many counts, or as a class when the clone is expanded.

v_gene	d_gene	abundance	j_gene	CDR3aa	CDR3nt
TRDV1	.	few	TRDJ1	CALGFGGRQDKLIF	TGTGCTCTTGGTTTCGGGGGGCGCCAGGATAAACTCATCTTT
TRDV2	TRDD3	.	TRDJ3	CACDKLGGYSWDTRQMFF	TGTGCCTGTGACAAGCTTGGGGGATACTCCTGGGACACCCGACAGATGTTTTTC
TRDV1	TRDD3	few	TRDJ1	CALGELFPTGGYALGLIF	TGTGCTCTTGGGGAACTCTTTCCTACTGGGGGATACGCGTTGGGGCTCATCTTT
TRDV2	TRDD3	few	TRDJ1	CACDSRTGGTYTDKLIF	TGTGCCTGTGACTCACGTACTGGGGGCACATACACCGATAAACTCATCTTT
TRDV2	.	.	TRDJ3	CACDTWGFSWDTRQMFF	TGTGCCTGTGACACCTGGGGATTCTCCTGGGACACCCGACAGATGTTTTTC
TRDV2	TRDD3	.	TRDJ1	CACDTGGYVVHTDKLIF	TGTGCCTGTGATACTGGGGGATACGTGGTCCACACCGATAAACTCATCTTT
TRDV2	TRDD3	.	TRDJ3	CACDSPLGDTRSWDTRQMFF	TGTGCCTGTGACTCTCCTTTGGGGGATACGCGCTCCTGGGACACCCGACAGATGTTTTTC
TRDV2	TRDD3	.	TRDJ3	CACDKYWGISSWDTRQMFF	TGTGCCTGTGACAAGTACTGGGGGATAAGCTCCTGGGACACCCGACAGATGTTTTTC
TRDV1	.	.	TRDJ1	CALGESPPWTDKLIF	TGTGCTCTTGGGGAAAGTCCCCCGTGGACCGATAAACTCATCTTT
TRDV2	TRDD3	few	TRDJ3	CACDSTGGSSWDTRQMFF	TGTGCCTGTGACTCTACTGGGGGAAGCTCCTGGGACACCCGACAGATGTTTTTC
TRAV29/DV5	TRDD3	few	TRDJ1	CAASALGDLNTDKLIF	TGTGCAGCAAGCGCCTTGGGGGACTTAAACACCGATAAACTCATCTTT
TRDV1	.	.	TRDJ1	CALGLIADKLIF	TGTGCTCTGGGACTCATCGCCGATAAACTCATCTTT
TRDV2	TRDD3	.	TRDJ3	CACDTGGWGIQTWDTRQMFF	TGTGCCTGTGACACCGGGGGCTGGGGGATCCAAACCTGGGACACCCGACAGATGTTTTTC
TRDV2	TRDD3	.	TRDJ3	CACDTLKLGVPVSSWDTRQMFF	TGTGCCTGTGACACCCTGAAACTGGGGGTCCCCGTGAGCTCCTGGGACACCCGACAGATGTTTTTC
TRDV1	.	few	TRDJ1	CALGEGVLLLYTDKLIF	TGTGCTCTTGGGGAAGGGGTGTTACTGCTTTACACCGATAAACTCATCTTT
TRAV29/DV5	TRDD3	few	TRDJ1	CAASGLTGGYVGLIF	TGTGCAGCAAGCGGACTAACTGGGGGATACGTTGGACTCATCTTT
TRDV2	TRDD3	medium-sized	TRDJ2	CACDVLGEALTAQLFF	TGTGCCTGTGACGTACTGGGGGAAGCTTTGACAGCACAACTCTTCTTT
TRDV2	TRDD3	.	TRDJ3	CACDPMGGSSSWDTRRMFF	TGTGCCTGTGACCCTATGGGGGGATCAAGCTCCTGGGACACCCGACGGATGTTTTTC
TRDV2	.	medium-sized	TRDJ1	CACDTMGDTDKLIF	TGTGCCTGTGACACGATGGGGGACACCGATAAACTCATCTTT
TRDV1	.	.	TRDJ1	CALGEGHTDKLIF	TGTGCTCTTGGGGAAGGCCATACAGATAAACTCATCTTT
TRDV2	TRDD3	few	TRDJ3	CARDTATGGFSWDTRQMFF	TGTGCCCGTGACACGGCCACTGGGGGATTCTCCTGGGACACCCGACAGATGTTTTTC
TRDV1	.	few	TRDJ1	CALGEPQVYTDKLIF	TGTGCTCTTGGGGAACCCCAGGTGTACACCGATAAACTCATCTTT
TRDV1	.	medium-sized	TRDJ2	CALGEGDQTAQLFF	TGTGCTCTTGGGGAAGGGGACCAGACAGCACAACTCTTCTTT
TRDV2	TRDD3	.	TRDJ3	CACDVLGDTGDTRQMFF	TGTGCCTGTGACGTACTGGGGGATACGGGGGACACCCGACAGATGTTTTTC
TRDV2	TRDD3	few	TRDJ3	CACVHWGLPGSWDTRQMFF	TGTGCCTGTGTCCACTGGGGGCTACCCGGATCCTGGGACACCCGACAGATGTTTTTC
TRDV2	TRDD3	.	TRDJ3	CACDTLLGDSSWDTRQMFF	TGTGCCTGTGACACCTTACTGGGGGACTCCTCCTGGGACACCCGACAGATGTTTTTC
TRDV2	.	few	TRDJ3	CACDTIGISSWDTRQMFF	TGTGCCTGTGACACCATCGGGATAAGCTCCTGGGACACCCGACAGATGTTTTTC
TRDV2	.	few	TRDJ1	CACDTPWGSATDKLIF	TGTGCCTGTGACACCCCTTGGGGGTCTGCCACCGATAAACTCATCTTT
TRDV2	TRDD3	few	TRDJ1	CACDILGDTSYTDKLIF	TGTGCCTGTGACATACTGGGGGATACGTCGTACACCGATAAACTCATCTTT
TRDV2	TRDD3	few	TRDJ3	CACEGTGGSFSSWDTRQMFF	TGTGCCTGTGAGGGGACTGGGGGATCATTCAGCTCCTGGGACACCCGACAGATGTTTTTC
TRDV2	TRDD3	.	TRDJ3	CACDTWDTSSSWDTRQMFF	TGTGCCTGTGACACTTGGGATACGAGTAGCTCCTGGGACACCCGACAGATGTTTTTC
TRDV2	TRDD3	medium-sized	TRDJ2	CACDTLGMALTAQLFF	TGTGCCTGTGACACACTGGGGATGGCTTTGACAGCACAACTCTTCTTT
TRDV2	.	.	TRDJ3	CACDRIPSSSWDTRQMFF	TGTGCCTGTGATCGGATACCCTCGAGCTCCTGGGACACCCGACAGATGTTTTTC
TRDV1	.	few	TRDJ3	CALGGLPTFRGIPWDTRQMFF	TGTGCTCTTGGGGGCCTTCCTACGTTTAGGGGGATACCCTGGGACACCCGACAGATGTTTTTC
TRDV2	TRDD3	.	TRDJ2	CAWITGEGPFGAAQLFF	TGTGCCTGGATCACTGGGGAGGGACCATTCGGAGCAGCACAACTCTTCTTT
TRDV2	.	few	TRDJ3	CACDKLGSWDTRQMFF	TGTGCCTGTGACAAGCTGGGGTCCTGGGACACCCGACAGATGTTTTTC
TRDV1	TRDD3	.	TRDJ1	CALGELVLGGLIF	TGTGCTCTTGGGGAACTCGTACTGGGGGGGCTCATCTTT
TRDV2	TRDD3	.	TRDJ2	CACDQNWGIRPLTAQLFF	TGTGCCTGTGACCAAAACTGGGGGATACGCCCTCTGACAGCACAACTCTTCTTT
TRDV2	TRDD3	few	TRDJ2	CACDLLGDTRAQLFF	TGTGCCTGTGATCTACTGGGGGATACGCGGGCACAACTCTTCTTT
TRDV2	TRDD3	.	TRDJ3	CACDILGDRSSWDTRQMFF	TGTGCCTGTGACATACTGGGGGATAGGAGCTCCTGGGACACCCGACAGATGTTTTTC
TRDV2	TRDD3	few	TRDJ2	CACDTVYWGSSLTAQLFF	TGTGCCTGTGACACCGTTTACTGGGGGTCTTCTTTGACAGCACAACTCTTCTTT
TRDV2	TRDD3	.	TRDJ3	CACDVLGDTVGSWDTQQMFF	TGTGCCTGTGACGTACTGGGGGATACGGTCGGCTCCTGGGACACCCAACAGATGTTTTTC
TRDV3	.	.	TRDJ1	CAETYTDKLIF	TGTGCCGAAACCTACACCGATAAACTCATCTTT
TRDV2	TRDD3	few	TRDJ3	CACERLGDRWDTRRMFF	TGTGCCTGTGAGAGACTGGGGGATAGGTGGGACACCCGACGGATGTTTTTC
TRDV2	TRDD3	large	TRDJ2	CACDILGDLTAQLFF	TGTGCCTGTGACATACTGGGGGATTTGACAGCACAACTCTTCTTT
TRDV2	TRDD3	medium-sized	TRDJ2	CACDVLGDTPALTAQLFF	TGTGCCTGTGACGTACTGGGGGATACGCCAGCTTTGACAGCACAACTCTTCTTT
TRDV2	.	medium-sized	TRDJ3	CACDTLGGSSWDTRQMFF	TGTGCCTGTGACACCTTGGGCGGGAGCTCCTGGGACACCCGACAGATGTTTTTC
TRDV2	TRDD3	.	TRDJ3	CACDKLGDTRRSWDTRQMFF	TGTGCCTGTGATAAACTGGGGGATACAAGGCGCTCCTGGGACACCCGACAGATGTTTTTC
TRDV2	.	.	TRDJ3	CACDKVGSSWDTRQMFF	TGTGCCTGTGACAAAGTGGGGAGCTCCTGGGACACCCGACAGATGTTTTTC
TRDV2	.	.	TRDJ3	CACGILGDSSWDTRQMFF	TGTGCCTGTGGCATACTGGGAGATAGCTCCTGGGACACCCGACAGATGTTTTTC
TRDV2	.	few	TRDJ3	CACDGVGGSSWDTRQMFF	TGCGCCTGTGACGGAGTGGGGGGTAGCTCCTGGGACACCCGACAGATGTTTTTC
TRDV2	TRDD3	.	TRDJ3	CACDTGGYDAWDTRQMFF	TGTGCCTGTGACACTGGGGGATACGATGCATGGGACACCCGACAGATGTTTTTC
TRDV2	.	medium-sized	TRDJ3	CACDTPSSWDTRQMFF	TGTGCCTGTGACACCCCGAGCTCCTGGGACACCCGACAGATGTTTTTC
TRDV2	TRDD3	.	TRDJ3	CACDTTGGYEVSWDTRQMFF	TGTGCCTGTGACACTACTGGGGGATACGAAGTGTCCTGGGACACCCGACAGATGTTTTTC
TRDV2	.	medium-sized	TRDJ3	CACDEVWDTRQMFF	TGTGCCTGTGACGAAGTTTGGGACACCCGACAGATGTTTTTC
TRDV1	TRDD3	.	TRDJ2	CALGELLLGDTLTAQLFF	TGTGCTCTTGGGGAACTCCTACTGGGGGATACTTTGACAGCACAACTCTTCTTT
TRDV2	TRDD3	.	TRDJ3	CACDAYWGIPSSWDTRQMFF	TGTGCCTGTGACGCGTACTGGGGGATTCCTAGCTCCTGGGACACCCGACAGATGTTTTTC